The entry below describes one TCR beta chain. Its target is not known. This sample is drawn from a study of cytomegalovirus exposure and HLA in healthy donors. Overall study context: Early release data held about 85 million unique TCRs from HLA-typed donors.

General study results and limits: What a later analysis showed was that several of the most significant clusters appeared linked to common viral pathogens.

Primers for the PCR totalled 60 Vbeta and 13 Jbeta. Some clones are missing from TCRdb's copy, which holds only in-frame ones; the method was immunoSEQ multiplex PCR. The profile covers some 190,000 clones, with about 87% appearing a single time and approximately 1.7% taken by the ten largest. V was clipped by 6 bases and J by 5 bases; unmatched bases: 9. Germline assignment: CDR1 SGHNT and CDR2 YYREEE (reference sequence). The length of the CDR3 is 14 residues. This TCR came from a young woman in good health and CMV-seronegative. Source material: PBMCs. The J gene is TRBJ2-3, the V gene TRBV5-4, with 7 positions matching TRBD1. The CDR3 sequence is CASNRRGQGDTQYF. As DNA, the CDR3 is TGTGCCAGCAACCGAAGGGGGCAGGGAGATACGCAGTATTTT.